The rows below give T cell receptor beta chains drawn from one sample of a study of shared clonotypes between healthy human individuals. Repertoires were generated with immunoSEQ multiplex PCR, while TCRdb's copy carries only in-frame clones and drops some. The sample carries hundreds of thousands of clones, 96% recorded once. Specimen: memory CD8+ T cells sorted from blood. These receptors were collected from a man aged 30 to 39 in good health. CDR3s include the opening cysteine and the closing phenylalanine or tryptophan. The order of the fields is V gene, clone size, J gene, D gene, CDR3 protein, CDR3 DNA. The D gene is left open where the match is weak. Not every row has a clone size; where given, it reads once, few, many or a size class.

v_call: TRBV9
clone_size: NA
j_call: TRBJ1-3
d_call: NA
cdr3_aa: CASSVADSGNTIYF
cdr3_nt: TGTGCCAGCAGCGTAGCGGACTCTGGAAACACCATATATTTT

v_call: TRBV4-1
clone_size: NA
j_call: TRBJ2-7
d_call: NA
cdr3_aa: CASSQTLVRDEQYF
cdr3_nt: TGCGCCAGCAGCCAGACACTAGTCCGGGACGAGCAGTACTTC

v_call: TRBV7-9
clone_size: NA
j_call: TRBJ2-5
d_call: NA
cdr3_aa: CASSLVTGPLGETQYF
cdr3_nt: TGTGCCAGCAGCTTAGTAACAGGGCCCTTGGGCGAGACCCAGTACTTC

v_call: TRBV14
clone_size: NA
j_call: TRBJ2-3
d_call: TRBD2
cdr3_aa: CASSLSGSITDTQYF
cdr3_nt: TGTGCCAGCAGCCTTAGCGGGAGTATCACAGATACGCAGTATTTT

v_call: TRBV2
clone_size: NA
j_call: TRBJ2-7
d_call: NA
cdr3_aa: CASRLAGQIYYEQYF
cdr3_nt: TGTGCCAGCCGTCTTGCAGGACAGATATACTACGAGCAGTACTTC

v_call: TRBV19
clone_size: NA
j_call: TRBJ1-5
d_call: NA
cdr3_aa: CASSWGHQPQHF
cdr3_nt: TGTGCCAGTAGCTGGGGCCATCAGCCCCAGCATTTT

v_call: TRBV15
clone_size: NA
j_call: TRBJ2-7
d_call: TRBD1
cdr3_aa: CATSRGRRTGAQDEQYF
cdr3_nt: TGTGCCACCAGCAGAGGGAGGCGAACAGGGGCGCAGGACGAGCAGTACTTC

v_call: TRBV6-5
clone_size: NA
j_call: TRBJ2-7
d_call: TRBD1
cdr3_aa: CASSYSTGRSSYEQYF
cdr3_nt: TGTGCCAGCAGTTACTCGACAGGGCGAAGCTCCTACGAGCAGTACTTC

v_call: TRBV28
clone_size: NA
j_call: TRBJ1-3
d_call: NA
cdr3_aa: CASTPGDRAGNTIYF
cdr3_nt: TGTGCCAGCACCCCCGGGGACCGAGCTGGAAACACCATATATTTT

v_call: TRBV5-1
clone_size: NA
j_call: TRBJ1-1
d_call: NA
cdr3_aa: CASSLQGSNTEAFF
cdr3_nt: TGCGCCAGCAGCTTACAGGGTTCTAACACTGAAGCTTTCTTT

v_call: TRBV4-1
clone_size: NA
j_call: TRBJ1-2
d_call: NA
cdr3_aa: CASSPDPKANYGYTF
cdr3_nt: TGCGCCAGCAGCCCTGACCCTAAAGCTAACTATGGCTACACCTTC

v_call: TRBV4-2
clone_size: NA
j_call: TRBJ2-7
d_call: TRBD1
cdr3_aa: CASSPDRGSYEQYF
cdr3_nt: TGTGCCAGCAGCCCGGACAGGGGCTCCTACGAGCAGTACTTC

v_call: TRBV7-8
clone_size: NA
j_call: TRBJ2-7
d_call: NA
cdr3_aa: CASRERAAYEQYF
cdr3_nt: TGTGCCAGCAGAGAGAGGGCGGCCTACGAGCAGTACTTC

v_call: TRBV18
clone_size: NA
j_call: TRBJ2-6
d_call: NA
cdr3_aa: CASSPASGANVLTF
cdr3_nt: TGTGCCAGCTCACCGGCGTCTGGGGCCAACGTCCTGACTTTC

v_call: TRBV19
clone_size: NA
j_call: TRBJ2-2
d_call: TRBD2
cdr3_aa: CASSGRANTGELFF
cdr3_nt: TGTGCCAGTAGCGGGAGGGCCAACACCGGGGAGCTGTTTTTT

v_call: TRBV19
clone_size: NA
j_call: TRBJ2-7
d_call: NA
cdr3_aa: CASSIRPRGSYEQYF
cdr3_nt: TGTGCCAGTAGTATCCGCCCAAGGGGTTCCTACGAGCAGTACTTC

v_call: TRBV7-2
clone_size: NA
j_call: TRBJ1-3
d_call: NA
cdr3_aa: CASSLDSSGNTIYF
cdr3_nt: TGTGCCAGCAGCTTAGACAGCTCTGGAAACACCATATATTTT

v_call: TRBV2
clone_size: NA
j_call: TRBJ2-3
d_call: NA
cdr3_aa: CASRGIVTDTQYF
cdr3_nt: TGTGCCAGCAGGGGAATCGTCACAGATACGCAGTATTTT

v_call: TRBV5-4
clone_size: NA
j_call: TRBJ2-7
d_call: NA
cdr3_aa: CASSPDRSRAYEQYF
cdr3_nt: TGTGCCAGCAGCCCCGACAGGAGCAGGGCCTACGAGCAGTACTTC

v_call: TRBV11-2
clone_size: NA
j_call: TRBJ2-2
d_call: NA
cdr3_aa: CASSPGPGTYTTNTGELFF
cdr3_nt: TGTGCCAGCAGCCCCGGGCCGGGCACTTATACTACTAACACCGGGGAGCTGTTTTTT

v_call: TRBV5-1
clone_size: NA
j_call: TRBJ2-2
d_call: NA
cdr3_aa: CASSLVKTSNTGELFF
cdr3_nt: TGCGCCAGCAGCTTAGTCAAAACTTCGAACACCGGGGAGCTGTTTTTT

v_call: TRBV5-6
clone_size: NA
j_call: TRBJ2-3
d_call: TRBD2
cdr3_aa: CASSLLAGGGDTQYF
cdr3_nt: TGTGCCAGCAGCTTGCTAGCGGGAGGTGGAGATACGCAGTATTTT

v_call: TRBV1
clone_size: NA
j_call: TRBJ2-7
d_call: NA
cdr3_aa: CTSSRCYEQYF
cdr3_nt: TGCACCAGCAGCCGGTGTTACGAGCAGTACTTC

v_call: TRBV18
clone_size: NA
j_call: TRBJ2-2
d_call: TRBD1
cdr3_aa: CASSPTGPNTGELFF
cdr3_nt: TGTGCCAGCTCCCCGACAGGGCCGAACACCGGGGAGCTGTTTTTT

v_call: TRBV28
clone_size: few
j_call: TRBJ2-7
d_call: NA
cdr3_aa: CASSLWGGSYEQYF
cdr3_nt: TGTGCCAGCAGTTTATGGGGGGGCTCCTACGAGCAGTACTTC

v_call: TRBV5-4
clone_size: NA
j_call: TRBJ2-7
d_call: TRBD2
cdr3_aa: CASSLIRGREYEQYF
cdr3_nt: TGTGCCAGCAGCTTGATTCGCGGGAGAGAATACGAGCAGTACTTC

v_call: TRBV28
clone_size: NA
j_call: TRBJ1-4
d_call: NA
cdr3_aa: CASSKRLVLNEKLFF
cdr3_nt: TGTGCCAGCAGTAAACGCCTAGTCCTTAATGAAAAACTGTTTTTT

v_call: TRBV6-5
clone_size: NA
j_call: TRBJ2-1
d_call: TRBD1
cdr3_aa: CASSYGGQGVHEQFF
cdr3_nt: TGTGCCAGCAGTTACGGGGGACAGGGGGTCCATGAGCAGTTCTTC

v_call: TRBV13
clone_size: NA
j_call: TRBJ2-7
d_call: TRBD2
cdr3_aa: CASSPPLAGAYEQYF
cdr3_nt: TGTGCCAGCAGCCCCCCACTAGCGGGAGCCTACGAGCAGTACTTC

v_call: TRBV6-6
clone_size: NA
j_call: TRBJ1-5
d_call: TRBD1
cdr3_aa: CASSSDRGRVQPQHF
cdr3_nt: TGTGCCAGCAGTTCGGACAGGGGGCGCGTTCAGCCCCAGCATTTT

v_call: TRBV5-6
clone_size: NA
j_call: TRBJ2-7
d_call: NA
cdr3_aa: CASSSGYEQYF
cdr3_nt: TGTGCCAGCAGCTCGGGGTACGAGCAGTACTTC

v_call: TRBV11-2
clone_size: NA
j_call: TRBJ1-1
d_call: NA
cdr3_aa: CASSLGPQGWNTEAFF
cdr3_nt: TGTGCCAGCAGCTTAGGCCCCCAGGGGTGGAACACTGAAGCTTTCTTT

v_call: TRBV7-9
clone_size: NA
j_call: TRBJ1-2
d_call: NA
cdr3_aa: CASSSTSAGGYTF
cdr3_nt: TGTGCCAGCAGCTCAACAAGCGCGGGTGGCTACACCTTC

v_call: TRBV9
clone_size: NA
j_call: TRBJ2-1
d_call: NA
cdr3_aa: CASSVGEYYNEQFF
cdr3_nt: TGTGCCAGCAGCGTCGGGGAATACTACAATGAGCAGTTCTTC

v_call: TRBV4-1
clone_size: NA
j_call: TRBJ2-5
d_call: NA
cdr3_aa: CASSQRPRIGGTQYF
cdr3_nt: TGCGCCAGCAGCCAACGCCCCCGAATAGGGGGGACCCAGTACTTC

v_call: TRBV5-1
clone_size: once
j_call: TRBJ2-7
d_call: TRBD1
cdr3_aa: CASSWDRAREQYF
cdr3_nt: TGCGCCAGCAGCTGGGACAGGGCTCGAGAGCAGTACTTC

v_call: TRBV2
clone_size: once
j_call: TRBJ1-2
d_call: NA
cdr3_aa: CASSEGYGYTF
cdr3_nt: TGTGCCAGCAGCGAGGGGTATGGCTACACCTTC

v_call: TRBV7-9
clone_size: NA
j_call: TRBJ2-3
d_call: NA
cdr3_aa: CASSLAGTTDTQYF
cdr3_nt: TGTGCCAGCAGCTTGGCAGGGACCACAGATACGCAGTATTTT

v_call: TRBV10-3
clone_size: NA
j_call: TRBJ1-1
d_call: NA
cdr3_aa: CAISQENTEAFF
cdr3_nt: TGTGCCATCAGTCAAGAGAACACTGAAGCTTTCTTT

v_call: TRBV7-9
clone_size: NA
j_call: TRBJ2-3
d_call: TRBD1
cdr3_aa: CASSLVGRGTDTQYF
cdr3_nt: TGTGCCAGCAGCTTAGTCGGCAGGGGGACAGATACGCAGTATTTT

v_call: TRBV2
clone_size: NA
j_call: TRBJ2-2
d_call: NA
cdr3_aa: CAGTRATNTGELFF
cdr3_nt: TGTGCCGGAACTAGAGCAACGAACACCGGGGAGCTGTTTTTT

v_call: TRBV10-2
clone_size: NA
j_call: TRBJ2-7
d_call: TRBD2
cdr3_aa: CASTKPPTSGRVHEQYF
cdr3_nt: TGCGCCAGCACCAAGCCCCCTACTAGCGGGAGGGTCCACGAGCAGTACTTC

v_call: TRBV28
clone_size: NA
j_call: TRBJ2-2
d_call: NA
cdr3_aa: CASSPLGARGGELFF
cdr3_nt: TGTGCCAGCAGTCCCCTTGGGGCGCGGGGCGGGGAGCTGTTTTTT

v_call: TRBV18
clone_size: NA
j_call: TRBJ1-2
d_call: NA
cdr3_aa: CASSPWAQTGAGLYGYTF
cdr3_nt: TGTGCCAGCTCACCATGGGCCCAAACTGGGGCAGGCCTCTATGGCTACACCTTC

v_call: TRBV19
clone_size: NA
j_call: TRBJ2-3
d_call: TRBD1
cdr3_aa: CASIGQGTDTQYF
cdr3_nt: TGTGCCAGTATTGGACAGGGCACAGATACGCAGTATTTT

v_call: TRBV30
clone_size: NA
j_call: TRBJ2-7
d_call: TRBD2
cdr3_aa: CAWSPRLANYEQYF
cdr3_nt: TGTGCCTGGAGTCCCCGACTAGCGAATTACGAGCAGTACTTC